This T cell receptor beta chain was captured by sequencing in a study of T cells after yellow fever vaccination. General study findings and limits: The CD4 compartment and the CD8 compartment contained a small share of clonotypes in common.

One entry per CDR3 protein results from TCRdb running MiXCR on the 5' RACE reads. The table includes under 200,000 distinct CDR3 sequences, 11% detected once. As regards this clonotype: The antigen is undetermined.

Germline CDR1 and CDR2: LNHDA and SQIVND (reference sequence). V lost 5 bases, J lost 1 base, and 13 bases lay in between. This CDR3 contains 15 residues. The source was CD8+ T cells sorted from PBMCs, collected 15 days after the yellow fever booster vaccination. The sequence was obtained from a man younger than 35 who received the YFV17D yellow fever vaccine. V usage is TRBV19 and J usage is TRBJ2-3, with D maybe TRBD1 (5 bases). The DNA of the CDR3 is TGTGCCAGTAGTCCTGGACAAACCCGCACAGATACGCAGTATTTT. It is translated as CASSPGQTRTDTQYF.